The clone carrying this T cell receptor (beta chain) was counted only a few times. Its antigen is not identified. Germline CDR1 and CDR2: LGHNA and YNFKEQ. The CDR3 contains 14 residues. V shed 7 bases, J shed 14 bases, and the junction held 15 bases outside the gene matches. Using unique molecular identifiers, the investigators prepared the TCRbeta library. TCRdb recomputed calls from the PCR reads with MiXCR, one row per CDR3 protein. The data hold 610,000 or so distinct CDR3 sequences, with roughly a quarter observed a single time. The data were obtained in a study of T-cell reconstitution after alpha-beta-depleted transplantation in children. Study-wide results and limits: At the one-year point after transplant, T-cell counts and TCRbeta diversity were found to come mostly from T cells that had been newly produced.

This specimen consisted of PBMCs, obtained before TCRalphabeta/CD19-depleted stem cell transplant. This receptor was obtained from a boy younger than two with Wiskott-Aldrich syndrome, due to receive a stem cell transplant. The gene calls are TRBV4-2 and TRBJ2-1; 9 bases are a match to TRBD2. The DNA for the CDR3 is TGTGCCAGCACCCCGCTCCACAAGCGGGAGGTGAAGTTCTTC. Residues: CASTPLHKREVKFF.